These 18 T cell receptor beta chains were all obtained from the same sample, sequenced in a study of blood T cell repertoires in COVID-19. Using immunoSEQ multiplex PCR, the repertoire was profiled, and TCRdb retains in-frame clones only, with some absent. The table shows about 47,000 clones, with less than 90% occurring only once. The sample consisted of peripheral blood. All receptors derive from a man between 60 and 75 years old with active COVID-19.

This clone was found once. CDR3 in DNA: TGTGCCAGCAGTTTATGGGGGACGGGGGGCAGGAACAATGAGCAGTTCTTC. Encoded protein: CASSLWGTGGRNNEQFF. The V gene is TRBV28, the J gene TRBJ2-1, with a tentative D call TRBD2 (7 bases). Trimming left V 0 bases short and J 5 bases short, with 17 bases between. The CDR3 covers 17 residues. Looked up from germline, CDR1 is MDHEN and CDR2 is SYDVKM. The variable domain in full, with the rest retrieved from reference TRBV28 and TRBJ2-1, is DVKVTQSSRYLVKRTGEKVFLECVQDMDHENMFWYRQDPGLGLRLIYFSYDVKMKEKGDIPEGYSVSREKKERFSLILESASTNQTSMYLCASSLWGTGGRNNEQFFGPGTRLTVL.

CDR3 nucleotides: TGTGCCACCAGCCGGACAGCCTTCAGCACAGATACGCAGTATTTT. Protein sequence: CATSRTAFSTDTQYF. The chain combines TRBV15 with TRBJ2-3; D might be TRBD1 (6 bases). V lost 5 bases and J lost 0, with 12 bases in between. Germline V gene data show CDR1 as LNHNV and CDR2 as YYDKDF (reference sequence). CDR3 length: 15 residues.

The rearrangement uses TRBV4-2 and TRBJ2-1; TRBD2 matches at 9 bases. The V segment lost 0 bases and the J segment 6 bases; nucleotides outside the gene matches: 21. Germline values: CDR1 LGHNA, CDR2 YNFKEQ. The CDR3 sequence is 21 residues long. Here the CDR3 DNA reads TGTGCCAGCAGCCAAGATCGGCCAGCGGGGGGACGCTTCGTAAGAAGCAATGAGCAGTTCTTC. Amino acid sequence: CASSQDRPAGGRFVRSNEQFF.

This clone was observed a single time. The chain links TRBV2 to TRBJ1-2, with D possibly being TRBD1 (5 bases). Between the trimmed V and J ends, which lost 4 bases and 0 bases, there was a span of 9 bases. Germline V gene lookup returns CDR1 SNHLY and CDR2 FYNNEI. The CDR3 has 14 residues. CDR3 sequence reads: CASSVTVSNYGYTF. DNA of the CDR3: TGTGCCAGCAGTGTGACAGTTTCTAACTATGGCTACACCTTC.

V and J are TRBV30 and TRBJ2-7, with a tentative D call TRBD1 (6 bases). The V and J ends lost 0 bases and 3 bases respectively, with 9 bases between them. Germline V CDR1 and CDR2: GTSNPN, SVGIG (reference sequence). The CDR3 sequence is 13 residues long. The CDR3 sequence is CAWSVGGGYEQYF. In nucleotides, the CDR3 is TGTGCCTGGAGTGTTGGGGGCGGCTACGAGCAGTACTTC. Full variable domain (remainder filled in from reference TRBV30 and TRBJ2-7): SQTIHQWPATLVQPVGSPLSLECTVEGTSNPNLYWYRQAAGRGLQLLFYSVGIGQISSEVPQNLSASRPQDRQFILSSKKLLLSDSGFYLCAWSVGGGYEQYFGPGTRLTVT.

The sample holds one count of this clone. The chain has TRBV30 and TRBJ1-2; D might be TRBD1 (6 bases). Trimming took 4 bases from V and 2 from J, leaving 17 bases between them. The germline gives CDR1 GTSNPN, CDR2 SVGIG (reference sequence). This CDR3 is 15 amino acids long. For the CDR3, the DNA is TGTGCCTGGAACCCCCAGGGGCTCCCGAACTATGGCTACACCTTC. Residues: CAWNPQGLPNYGYTF.

The chain recombines TRBV7-9 with TRBJ2-1; maybe TRBD1 (6 bases). The ends were cut back, 5 bases at V and 5 bases at J, with 13 bases in the middle. The germline V gene has CDR1 SEHNR and CDR2 FQNEAQ (reference sequence). The CDR3 totals 14 residues. This CDR3 is CASSLIRDNNEQFF. The CDR3 nucleotides read TGTGCCAGCAGCCTGATCCGGGACAACAATGAGCAGTTCTTC.

The CDR3 sequence is CASSQPGQGAKNIQYF. The CDR3, as DNA: TGTGCCAGCAGCCAACCGGGACAGGGAGCCAAAAACATTCAGTACTTC. V and J are TRBV3-1 (or the pseudogene TRBV3-2) and TRBJ2-4; TRBD1 matches at 9 bases. The junction had 2 bases not matched to a gene; V was cut back by 2 bases and J by 0 bases. CDR1 LGHDT and CDR2 YNNKEL come from the germline V gene (reference sequence). This CDR3 contains 16 residues.

The rearrangement uses TRBV13 and TRBJ1-3; 8 nucleotides agree with TRBD1. CDR1 and CDR2 (germline): PRHDT, FYEKMQ (reference sequence). Unmatched junction bases numbered 12, after V lost 5 bases and J lost 0 bases. The CDR3 spans 18 residues. The CDR3 DNA reads TGTGCCAGCAGCCCTAACCCGGGACAGGCCCTCTCTGGAAACACCATATATTTT. This encodes CASSPNPGQALSGNTIYF.

V is TRBV5-5 and J is TRBJ1-4, with D possibly matching TRBD1 (6 bases). Germline V CDR1 and CDR2: SGHKS, YYEKEE (reference sequence). Trimming pared 5 bases from V and 7 bases from J, leaving 15 bases between. The CDR3 is 14 amino acids. For the CDR3, the DNA is TGTGCCAGCAGGACCGGGACAAGGGCTGAAAAACTGTTTTTT. The encoded protein is CASRTGTRAEKLFF.

V and J are TRBV6-2 or TRBV6-3 and TRBJ1-3; TRBD1 matches 9 bases. The CDR3 has 15 amino acids. After removal of 2 bases from V and 2 bases from J, the junction contained 1 base not matched to a gene. Germline V CDR1 and CDR2: MNHEY, SVGEGT. CDR3 region: CASSYRDRAGNTIYF. Written as DNA, the CDR3 is TGTGCCAGCAGTTACCGGGACAGGGCTGGAAACACCATATATTTT.

The chain recombines TRBV7-9 with TRBJ1-3; unclear D gene. Germline V gene lookup returns CDR1 SEHNR and CDR2 FQNEAQ (reference sequence). The CDR3 contains 16 residues. V was trimmed by 5 bases and J by 0 bases, leaving 14 bases between them. The CDR3 loop reads CASSPRSGDSGNTIYF. As DNA, the CDR3 is TGTGCCAGCAGCCCCCGGAGCGGAGACTCTGGAAACACCATATATTTT. Drawing the rest from reference TRBV7-9 and TRBJ1-3, the complete variable domain is DTGVSQNPRHKITKRGQNVTFRCDPISEHNRLYWYRQTLGQGPEFLTYFQNEAQLEKSRLLSDRFSAERPKGSFSTLEIQRTEQGDSAMYLCASSPRSGDSGNTIYFGEGSWLTVV.

The chain joins TRBV4-1 to TRBJ1-4; D unresolved. Per germline, CDR1 MGHRA and CDR2 YSYEKL. The CDR3 loop spans 14 amino acids. Trimming pared 1 base from V and 11 bases from J, leaving 14 bases between. DNA of the CDR3: TGCGCCAGCAGCCAAGGGGCCATACGGGGTAAACTGTTTTTT. It translates to CASSQGAIRGKLFF.

The rearrangement joins TRBV6-5 to TRBJ1-4; D is undetermined. The V end was cut by 2 bases, the J end by 1 base, with 8 bases between. This CDR3 spans 15 amino acids. The germline CDR1 and CDR2 sequences are MNHEY and SVGAGI. CDR3 DNA sequence: TGTGCCAGCAGTTACGTGGGCAGAACTAATGAAAAACTGTTTTTT. Translated: CASSYVGRTNEKLFF.

The chain is built from TRBV19 and TRBJ2-1, with a tentative D call TRBD2 (6 bases). CDR3 length equals 16 residues. The V end lost 4 bases, the J end lost 0 bases, and 13 bases lay between the germline ends. The germline gives CDR1 LNHDA, CDR2 SQIVND (reference sequence). The CDR3 spells CASSKVSGPSYNEQFF. The CDR3, as DNA: TGTGCCAGTAGTAAAGTTAGCGGTCCCTCCTACAATGAGCAGTTCTTC. The entire variable domain, with the rest obtained from reference TRBV19 and TRBJ2-1, is as follows: DGGITQSPKYLFRKEGQNVTLSCEQNLNHDAMYWYRQDPGQGLRLIYYSQIVNDFQKGDIAEGYSVSREKKESFPLTVTSAQKNPTAFYLCASSKVSGPSYNEQFFGPGTRLTVL.

The table lists this clone with a count of one. J is TRBJ1-5 and V is TRBV28; D gene uncertain. The ends were cut back, 5 bases at V and 3 bases at J, with 8 bases in the middle. The CDR3 contains 13 residues. Germline V gene lookup returns CDR1 MDHEN and CDR2 SYDVKM. The CDR3 here is CASSRGFNQPQHF. The CDR3 DNA reads TGTGCCAGCAGTCGGGGTTTCAATCAGCCCCAGCATTTT.

The chain joins TRBV28 to TRBJ1-1; 9 bases match TRBD1. Germline trimming cut 3 bases from V and 4 bases from J; bases unmatched to any gene: 6. Germline values: CDR1 MDHEN, CDR2 SYDVKM. This CDR3 is built from 15 residues. CDR3 sequence reads: CASSFLGTGFTEAFF. The CDR3 region has the DNA TGTGCCAGCAGTTTCCTCGGGACAGGGTTCACTGAAGCTTTCTTT.

The chain joins TRBV27 to TRBJ2-7; 9 bases map to TRBD1. In germline, CDR1 is MNHEY, CDR2 SMNVEV (reference sequence). The CDR3 totals 16 residues. The V and J ends lost 6 bases and 1 base, in that order; junction bases with no gene match: 10. Here the CDR3 reads CASRNTGGGKSYEQYF. The CDR3, as DNA: TGTGCCAGCAGGAACACAGGGGGCGGCAAGTCCTACGAGCAGTACTTC.